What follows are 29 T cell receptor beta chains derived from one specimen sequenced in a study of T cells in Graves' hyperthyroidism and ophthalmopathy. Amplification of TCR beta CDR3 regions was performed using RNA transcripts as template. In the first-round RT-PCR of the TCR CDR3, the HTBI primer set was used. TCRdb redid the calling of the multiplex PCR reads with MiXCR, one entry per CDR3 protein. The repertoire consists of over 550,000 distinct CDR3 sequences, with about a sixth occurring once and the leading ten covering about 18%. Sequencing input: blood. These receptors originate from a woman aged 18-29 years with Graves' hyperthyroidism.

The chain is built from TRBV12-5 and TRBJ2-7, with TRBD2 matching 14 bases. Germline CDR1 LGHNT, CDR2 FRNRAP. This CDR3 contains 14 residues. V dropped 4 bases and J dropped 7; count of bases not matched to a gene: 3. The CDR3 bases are TGTGCTAGTGGTTCGGGACTAGCGGGAGATGAGCAGTACTTC. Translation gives CASGSGLAGDEQYF.

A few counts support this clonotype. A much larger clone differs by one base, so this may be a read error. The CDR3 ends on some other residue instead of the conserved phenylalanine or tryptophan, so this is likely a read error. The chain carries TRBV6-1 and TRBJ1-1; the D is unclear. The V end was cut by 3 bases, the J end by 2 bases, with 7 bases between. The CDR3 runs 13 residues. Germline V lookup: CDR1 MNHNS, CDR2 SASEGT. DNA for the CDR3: TGTGCCAGCAGTGAGATCGCCAACACTGAAGCTTTCCTT. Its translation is CASSEIANTEAFL.

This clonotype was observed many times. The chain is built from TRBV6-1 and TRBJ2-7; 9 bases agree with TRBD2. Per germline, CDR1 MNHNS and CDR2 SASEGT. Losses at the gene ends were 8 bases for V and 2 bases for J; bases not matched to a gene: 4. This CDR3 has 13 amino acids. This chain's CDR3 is CASQTSGPYEQYF. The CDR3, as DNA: TGTGCCAGCCAAACTAGCGGGCCCTACGAGCAGTACTTC.

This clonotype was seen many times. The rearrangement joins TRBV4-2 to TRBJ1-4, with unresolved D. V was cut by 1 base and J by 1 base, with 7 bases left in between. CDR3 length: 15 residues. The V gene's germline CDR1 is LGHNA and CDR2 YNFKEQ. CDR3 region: CASSQAWGTNEKLFF. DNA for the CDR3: TGTGCCAGCAGCCAAGCATGGGGAACTAATGAAAAACTGTTTTTT.

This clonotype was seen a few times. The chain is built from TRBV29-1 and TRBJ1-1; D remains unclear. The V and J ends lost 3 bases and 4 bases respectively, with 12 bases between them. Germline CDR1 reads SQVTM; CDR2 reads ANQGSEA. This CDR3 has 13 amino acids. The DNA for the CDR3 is TGCAGCGTTGAGAACCACCCCGGCACTGAAGCTTTCTTT. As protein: CSVENHPGTEAFF.

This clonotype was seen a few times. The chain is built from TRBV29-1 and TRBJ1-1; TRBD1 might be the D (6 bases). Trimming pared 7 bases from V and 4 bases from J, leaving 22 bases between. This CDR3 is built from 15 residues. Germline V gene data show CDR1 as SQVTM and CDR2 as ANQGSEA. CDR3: CSAVIGGGGSTEAFF. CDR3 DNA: TGCAGCGCTGTAATAGGGGGGGGAGGAAGCACTGAAGCTTTCTTT. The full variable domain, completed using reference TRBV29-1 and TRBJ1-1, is SAVISQKPSRDICQRGTSLTIQCQVDSQVTMMFWYRQQPGQSLTLIATANQGSEATYESGFVIDKFPISRPNLTFSTLTVSNMSPEDSSIYLCSAVIGGGGSTEAFFGQGTRLTVV.

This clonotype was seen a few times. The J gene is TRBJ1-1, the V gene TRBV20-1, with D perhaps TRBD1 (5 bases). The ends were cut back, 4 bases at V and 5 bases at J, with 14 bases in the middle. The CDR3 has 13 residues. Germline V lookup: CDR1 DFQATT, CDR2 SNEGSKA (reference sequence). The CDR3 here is CSANSGWRTEAFF. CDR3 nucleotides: TGCAGTGCTAACTCAGGGTGGAGGACTGAAGCTTTCTTT.

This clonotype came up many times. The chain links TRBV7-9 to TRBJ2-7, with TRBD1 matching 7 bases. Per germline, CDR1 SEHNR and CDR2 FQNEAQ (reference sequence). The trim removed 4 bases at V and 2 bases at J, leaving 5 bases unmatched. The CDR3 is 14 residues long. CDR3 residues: CASSSLQGAYEQYF. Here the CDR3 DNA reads TGTGCCAGCAGCTCCCTGCAGGGGGCCTACGAGCAGTACTTC. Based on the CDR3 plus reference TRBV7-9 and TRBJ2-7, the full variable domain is DTGVSQNPRHKITKRGQNVTFRCDPISEHNRLYWYRQTLGQGPEFLTYFQNEAQLEKSRLLSDRFSAERPKGSFSTLEIQRTEQGDSAMYLCASSSLQGAYEQYFGPGTRLTVT.

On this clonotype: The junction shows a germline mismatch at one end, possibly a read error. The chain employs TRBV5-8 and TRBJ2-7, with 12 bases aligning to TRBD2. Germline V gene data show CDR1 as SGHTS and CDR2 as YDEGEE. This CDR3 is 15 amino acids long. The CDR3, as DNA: TGTGCCAGCAGGAGGACTAGCGGGAAAACCTACGAGCTGTACTTC. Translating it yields CASRRTSGKTYELYF.

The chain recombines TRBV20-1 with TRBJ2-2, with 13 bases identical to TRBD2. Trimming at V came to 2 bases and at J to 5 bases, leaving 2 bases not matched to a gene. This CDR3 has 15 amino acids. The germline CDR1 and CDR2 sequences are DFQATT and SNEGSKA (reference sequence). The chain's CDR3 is CSARTSGGVTGELFF. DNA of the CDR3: TGCAGTGCTAGAACTAGCGGGGGGGTAACCGGGGAGCTGTTTTTT.

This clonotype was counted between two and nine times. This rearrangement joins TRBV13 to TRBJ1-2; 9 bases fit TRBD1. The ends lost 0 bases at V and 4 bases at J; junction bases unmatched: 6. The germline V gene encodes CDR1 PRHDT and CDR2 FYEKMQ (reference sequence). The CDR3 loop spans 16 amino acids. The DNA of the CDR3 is TGTGCCAGCAGCTTAGGCGGGACAGGGATGGCCTATGGCTACACCTTC. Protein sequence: CASSLGGTGMAYGYTF. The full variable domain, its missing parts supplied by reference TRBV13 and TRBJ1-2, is AAGVIQSPRHLIKEKRETATLKCYPIPRHDTVYWYQQGPGQDPQFLISFYEKMQSDKGSIPDRFSAQQFSDYHSELNMSSLELGDSALYFCASSLGGTGMAYGYTFGSGTRLTVV.

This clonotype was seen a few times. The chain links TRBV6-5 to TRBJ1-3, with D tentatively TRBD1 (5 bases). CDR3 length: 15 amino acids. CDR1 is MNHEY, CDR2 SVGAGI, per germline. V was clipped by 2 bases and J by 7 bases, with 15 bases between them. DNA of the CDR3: TGTGCCAGCAGTTACCCCCGGCAACCAGGGAACACCATATATTTT. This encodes CASSYPRQPGNTIYF.

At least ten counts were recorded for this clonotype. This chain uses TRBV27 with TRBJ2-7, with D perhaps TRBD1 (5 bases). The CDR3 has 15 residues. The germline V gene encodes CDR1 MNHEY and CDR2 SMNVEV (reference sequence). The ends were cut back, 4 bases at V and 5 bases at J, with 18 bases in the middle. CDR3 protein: CASSYAGARRNEQYF. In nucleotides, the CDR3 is TGTGCCAGCAGTTACGCTGGGGCTAGGAGAAACGAGCAGTACTTC.

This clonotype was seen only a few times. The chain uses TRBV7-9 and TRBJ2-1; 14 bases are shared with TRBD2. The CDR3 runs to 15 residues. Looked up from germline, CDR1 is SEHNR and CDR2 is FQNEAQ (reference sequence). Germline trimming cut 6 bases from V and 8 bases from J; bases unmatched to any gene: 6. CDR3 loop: CASRLGTSGSYEQFF. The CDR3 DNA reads TGTGCCAGCAGATTGGGGACTAGCGGGAGTTATGAGCAGTTCTTC.

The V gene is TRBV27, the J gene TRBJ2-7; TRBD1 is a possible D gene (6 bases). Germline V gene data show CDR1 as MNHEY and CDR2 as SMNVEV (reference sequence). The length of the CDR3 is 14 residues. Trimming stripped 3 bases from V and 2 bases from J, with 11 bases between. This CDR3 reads CASSFGQRAYEQYF. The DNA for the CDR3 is TGTGCCAGCAGTTTCGGACAGAGAGCCTACGAGCAGTACTTC.

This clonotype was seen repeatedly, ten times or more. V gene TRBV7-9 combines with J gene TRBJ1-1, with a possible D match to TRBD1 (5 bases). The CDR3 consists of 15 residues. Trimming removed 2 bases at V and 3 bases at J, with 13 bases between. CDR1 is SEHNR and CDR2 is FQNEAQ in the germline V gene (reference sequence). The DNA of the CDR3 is TGTGCCAGCAGCTTAAGGGGTTTCGGGGACACTGAAGCTTTCTTT. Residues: CASSLRGFGDTEAFF.

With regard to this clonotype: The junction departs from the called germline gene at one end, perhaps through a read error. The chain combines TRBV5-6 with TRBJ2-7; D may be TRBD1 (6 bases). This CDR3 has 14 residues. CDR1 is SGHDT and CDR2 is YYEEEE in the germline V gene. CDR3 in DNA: TGTACCAGCAGCCCAGGGGCGGCGTCCTACGAGCAGTACTTC. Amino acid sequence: CTSSPGAASYEQYF.

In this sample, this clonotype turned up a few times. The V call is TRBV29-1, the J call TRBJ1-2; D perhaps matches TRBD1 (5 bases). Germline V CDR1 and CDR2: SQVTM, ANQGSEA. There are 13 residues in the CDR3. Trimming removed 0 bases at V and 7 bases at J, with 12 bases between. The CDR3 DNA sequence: TGCAGCGTTGAAGATTGGGGCAGGGCTGGCTACACCTTC. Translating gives CSVEDWGRAGYTF.

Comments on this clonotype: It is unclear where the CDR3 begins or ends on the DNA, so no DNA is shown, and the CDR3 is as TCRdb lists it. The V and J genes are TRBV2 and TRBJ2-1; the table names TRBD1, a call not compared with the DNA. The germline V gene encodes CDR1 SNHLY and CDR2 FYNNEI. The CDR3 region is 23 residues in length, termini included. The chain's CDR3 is CASSFYICSARSVGGSSYNEQFF.

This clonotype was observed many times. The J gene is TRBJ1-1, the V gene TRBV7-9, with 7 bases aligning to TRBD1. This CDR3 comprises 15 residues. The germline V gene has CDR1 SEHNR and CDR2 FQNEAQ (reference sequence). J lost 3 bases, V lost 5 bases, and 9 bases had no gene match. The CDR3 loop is CASSLDRVGDTEAFF. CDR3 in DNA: TGTGCCAGCAGCCTAGACAGGGTAGGAGACACTGAAGCTTTCTTT.

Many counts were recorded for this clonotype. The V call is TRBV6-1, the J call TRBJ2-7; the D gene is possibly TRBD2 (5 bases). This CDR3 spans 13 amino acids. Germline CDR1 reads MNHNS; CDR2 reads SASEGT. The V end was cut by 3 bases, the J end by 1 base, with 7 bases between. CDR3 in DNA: TGTGCCAGCAGTGACGAGGGTTCCTACGAGCAGTACTTC. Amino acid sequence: CASSDEGSYEQYF.

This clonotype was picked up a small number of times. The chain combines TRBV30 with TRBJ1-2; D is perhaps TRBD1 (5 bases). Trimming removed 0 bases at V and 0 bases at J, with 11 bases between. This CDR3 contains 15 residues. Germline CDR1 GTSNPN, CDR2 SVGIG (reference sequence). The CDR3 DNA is TGTGCCTGGAGTGTTCTTCAGGGTTCTAACTATGGCTACACCTTC. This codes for CAWSVLQGSNYGYTF.

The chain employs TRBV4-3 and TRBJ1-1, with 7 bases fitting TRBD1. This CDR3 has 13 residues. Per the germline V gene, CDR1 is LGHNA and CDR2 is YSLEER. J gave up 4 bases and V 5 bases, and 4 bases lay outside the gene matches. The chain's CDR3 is CASSVDRATEAFF. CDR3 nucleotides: TGCGCCAGCAGCGTTGACAGGGCCACTGAAGCTTTCTTT.

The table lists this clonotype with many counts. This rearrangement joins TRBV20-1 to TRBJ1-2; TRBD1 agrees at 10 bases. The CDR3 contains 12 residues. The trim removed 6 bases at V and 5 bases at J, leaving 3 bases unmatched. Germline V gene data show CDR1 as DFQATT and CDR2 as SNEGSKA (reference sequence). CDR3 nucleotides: TGCAGTGCCCGGACAGGGGGTTATGGCTACACCTTC. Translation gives CSARTGGYGYTF.

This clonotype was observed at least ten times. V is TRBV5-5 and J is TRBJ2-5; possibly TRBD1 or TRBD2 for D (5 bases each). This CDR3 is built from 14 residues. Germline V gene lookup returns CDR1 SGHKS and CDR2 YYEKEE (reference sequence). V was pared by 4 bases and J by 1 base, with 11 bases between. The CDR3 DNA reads TGTGCCAGCAGCAACCGGGGCAGCCAAGAGACCCAGTACTTC. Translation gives CASSNRGSQETQYF.

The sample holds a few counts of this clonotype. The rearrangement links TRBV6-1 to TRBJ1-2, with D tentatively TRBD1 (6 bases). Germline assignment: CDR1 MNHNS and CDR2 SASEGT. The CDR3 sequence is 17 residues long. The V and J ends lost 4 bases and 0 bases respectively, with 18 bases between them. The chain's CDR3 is CASSGIRGAKANYGYTF. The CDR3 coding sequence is TGTGCCAGCAGTGGAATCAGGGGCGCCAAAGCTAACTATGGCTACACCTTC.

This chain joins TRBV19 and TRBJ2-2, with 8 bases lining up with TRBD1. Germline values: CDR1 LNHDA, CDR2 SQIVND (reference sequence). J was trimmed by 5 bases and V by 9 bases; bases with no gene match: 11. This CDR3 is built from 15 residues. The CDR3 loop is CASRRQGRWTGELFF. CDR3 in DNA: TGTGCCAGCAGACGACAGGGGCGGTGGACCGGGGAGCTGTTTTTT.

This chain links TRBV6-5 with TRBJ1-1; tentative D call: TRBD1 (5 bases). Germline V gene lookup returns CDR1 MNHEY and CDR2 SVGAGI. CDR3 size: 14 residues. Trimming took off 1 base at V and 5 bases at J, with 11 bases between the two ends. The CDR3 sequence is CASSYYGRGTEAFF. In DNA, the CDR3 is TGTGCCAGCAGTTACTACGGAAGGGGAACTGAAGCTTTCTTT.

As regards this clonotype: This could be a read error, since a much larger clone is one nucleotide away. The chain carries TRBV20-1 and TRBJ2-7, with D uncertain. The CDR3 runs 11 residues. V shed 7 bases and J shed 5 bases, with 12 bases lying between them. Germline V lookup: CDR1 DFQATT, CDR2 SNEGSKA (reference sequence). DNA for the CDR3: TGCAGTGTCGGTCGTGGACACGAGCAGTACTTC. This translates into CSVGRGHEQYF.